This TCR beta chain was recorded in a study of blood T cell repertoires in COVID-19. Study summary: Sources were T cells, B-cell-depleted T cells, or PBMCs; the material itself was cDNA or gDNA.

The CDR3 has 15 amino acids. V shed 4 bases, J shed 3 bases, and the junction held 5 bases outside the gene matches. Germline CDR1 and CDR2: LNHDA and SQIVND (reference sequence). TCRdb's table, derived via immunoSEQ multiplex PCR, lists solely in-frame clones and lacks some. The table shows around 220,000 clones, with 84% occurring only once. Participants' own reports of clinical history determined their cohort assignment. The J gene is TRBJ2-2, the V gene TRBV19; 7 bases line up with TRBD2. The source of this sequence is a woman in her 40s who had recovered from COVID-19. The sequenced sample was PBMCs or T cells enriched from blood (not recorded which). The CDR3 loop is CASSSGRYDTGELFF. CDR3 nucleotide sequence: TGTGCCAGTAGTAGCGGGAGATACGACACCGGGGAGCTGTTTTTT.